A selection of T cell receptor beta chains follows, all from one sample in a study of cytomegalovirus exposure and HLA in healthy donors. Method: immunoSEQ multiplex PCR; TCRdb's copy keeps in-frame clones and lacks some. The sample has 65,000 to 85,000 clones; about two thirds are singletons. The sample was PBMCs. These receptors came from a woman aged 25 to 45 in good health and CMV-seronegative. Both conserved end residues are part of each CDR3. The D gene is left open where the match is weak. Size tells how often a clone was seen (once, few, many) or the class of an expanded clone, and some rows leave it out.

j_call v_call d_call clone_size cdr3_aa cdr3_nt
TRBJ2-7 TRBV20-1 TRBD1 few CSVGDRGEQYF TGCAGTGTTGGGGACAGAGGCGAGCAGTACTTC
TRBJ1-2 TRBV19 - - CASSKGDRMFYGYTF TGTGCCAGTAGTAAAGGTGACAGGATGTTCTATGGCTACACCTTC
TRBJ2-7 TRBV9 - - CASSVDGATYEQYF TGTGCCAGCAGCGTAGACGGTGCAACCTACGAGCAGTACTTC
TRBJ2-3 TRBV4-1 TRBD2 few CASSYVVGTSGGDQYF TGTGCCAGCAGCTACGTCGTGGGGACTAGCGGGGGGGATCAGTATTTT
TRBJ2-3 TRBV11-2 - - CASGRGSTDTQYF TGTGCCAGCGGCCGGGGGAGCACAGATACGCAGTATTTT
TRBJ2-1 TRBV11-2 TRBD1 - CASSWLRDSPRTGQFF TGTGCCAGCAGCTGGCTCCGGGACAGTCCTCGTACAGGGCAGTTCTTC
TRBJ2-1 TRBV4-1 - - CASSQDIANNEQFF TGCGCCAGCAGCCAAGATATAGCGAACAATGAGCAGTTCTTC
TRBJ1-4 TRBV28 - once CASSFGGSRANEKLFF TGTGCCAGCAGTTTCGGGGGGAGTAGAGCTAATGAAAAACTGTTTTTT
TRBJ2-5 TRBV28 - - CASSLWGKETQYF TGTGCCAGCAGTTTATGGGGCAAAGAGACCCAGTACTTC
TRBJ2-1 TRBV5-4 - - CASRGATSAYNEQFF TGTGCCAGCAGGGGGGCCACTAGTGCCTACAATGAGCAGTTCTTC
TRBJ2-7 TRBV28 TRBD1 - CASRLRGLGEQYF TGTGCCAGCAGGCTCAGGGGGTTGGGGGAGCAGTACTTC
TRBJ2-7 TRBV6-1 - - CASSSGGASYEQYF TGTGCCAGCAGCTCTGGGGGGGCGTCCTACGAGCAGTACTTC
TRBJ2-7 TRBV6-1 TRBD2 - CASSEAERGVGEQYF TGTGCCAGCAGTGAAGCGGAGCGGGGGGTTGGCGAGCAGTACTTC
TRBJ1-6 TRBV6-5 - - CASSQGNSPLHF TGTGCCAGCAGCCAGGGAAATTCACCCCTCCACTTT
TRBJ1-5 TRBV12-5 - - CASGLDPGGSQPQHF TGTGCTAGTGGTTTGGACCCCGGAGGGTCTCAGCCCCAGCATTTT
TRBJ1-5 TRBV2 - - CASRSGTHPNQPQHF TGTGCCAGCAGAAGCGGGACCCACCCCAATCAGCCCCAGCATTTT
TRBJ2-6 TRBV13 - - CASSRRSSGANVLTF TGTGCCAGCAGCCGACGGAGCTCTGGGGCCAACGTCCTGACTTTC
TRBJ1-2 TRBV14 TRBD1 medium-sized CASSPFTGVGYTF TGTGCCAGCAGCCCGTTCACAGGGGTGGGCTACACCTTC
TRBJ1-2 TRBV5-1 - - CASSLDREIGHTF TGCGCCAGCAGCTTGGACAGGGAAATCGGCCACACCTTC
TRBJ2-7 TRBV20-1 - - CSASDRHEQYF TGCAGTGCCTCGGACAGACACGAGCAGTACTTC
TRBJ2-5 TRBV5-1 TRBD2 - CASSPASGGETQYF TGCGCCAGCAGCCCTGCTAGCGGGGGAGAGACCCAGTACTTC
TRBJ2-1 TRBV7-7 TRBD2 few CASSLQARLAGGSSYNEQFF TGTGCCAGCAGCTTACAGGCACGGCTAGCGGGGGGCTCCTCCTACAATGAGCAGTTCTTC
TRBJ1-2 TRBV7-9 TRBD1 few CASSSGSNRDRGTYGYTF TGTGCCAGCAGCTCGGGATCGAACCGGGACAGGGGGACCTATGGCTACACCTTC
TRBJ1-1 TRBV5-1 - - CASSLGGGGLAVTEAFF TGCGCCAGCAGCTTGGGAGGGGGGGGCTTGGCGGTCACTGAAGCTTTCTTT
TRBJ2-3 TRBV5-1 TRBD2 - CASSDSGGSDTQYF TGCGCCAGCAGCGATAGCGGGGGGTCAGATACGCAGTATTTT
TRBJ2-1 TRBV11-3 - - CASSRLGGLDNEQFF TGTGCCAGCAGCCGGTTGGGGGGGCTAGACAATGAGCAGTTCTTC
TRBJ1-5 TRBV6-5 TRBD1 - CASSLTGSHQPQHF TGTGCCAGCAGCCTGACAGGGTCACATCAGCCCCAGCATTTT
TRBJ1-2 TRBV7-2 - - CASSLSGLYGYTF TGTGCCAGCAGCCTATCGGGACTCTATGGCTACACCTTC
TRBJ1-5 TRBV6-6 TRBD1 - CASSPRQGVYQPQHF TGTGCCAGCAGCCCTCGACAGGGAGTCTATCAGCCCCAGCATTTT
TRBJ2-5 TRBV29-1 TRBD2 - CSVDPRGLAGKKTQYF TGCAGCGTTGATCCTAGGGGACTAGCGGGGAAGAAGACCCAGTACTTC
TRBJ1-4 TRBV4-1 - - CASSLLTDPGEEKLFF TGCGCCAGCAGCCTCCTAACAGACCCGGGGGAGGAAAAACTGTTTTTT
TRBJ2-7 TRBV2 TRBD1 - CASLGAGGYEQYF TGTGCCAGCCTGGGGGCAGGGGGCTACGAGCAGTACTTC
TRBJ2-3 TRBV5-4 - once CASSLGGGATDTQYF TGTGCCAGCAGCTTGGGGGGGGGCGCGACAGATACGCAGTATTTT
TRBJ2-2 TRBV27 TRBD1 few CASSFRQGAGTGELFF TGTGCCAGCAGTTTTCGACAGGGGGCGGGCACCGGGGAGCTGTTTTTT
TRBJ1-1 TRBV6-6 - few CASLSGAGAFF TGTGCCAGCTTAAGTGGGGCGGGGGCTTTCTTT
TRBJ2-1 TRBV9 - - CASSSAGTLYNEQFF TGTGCCAGCAGCTCAGCCGGGACACTCTACAATGAGCAGTTCTTC